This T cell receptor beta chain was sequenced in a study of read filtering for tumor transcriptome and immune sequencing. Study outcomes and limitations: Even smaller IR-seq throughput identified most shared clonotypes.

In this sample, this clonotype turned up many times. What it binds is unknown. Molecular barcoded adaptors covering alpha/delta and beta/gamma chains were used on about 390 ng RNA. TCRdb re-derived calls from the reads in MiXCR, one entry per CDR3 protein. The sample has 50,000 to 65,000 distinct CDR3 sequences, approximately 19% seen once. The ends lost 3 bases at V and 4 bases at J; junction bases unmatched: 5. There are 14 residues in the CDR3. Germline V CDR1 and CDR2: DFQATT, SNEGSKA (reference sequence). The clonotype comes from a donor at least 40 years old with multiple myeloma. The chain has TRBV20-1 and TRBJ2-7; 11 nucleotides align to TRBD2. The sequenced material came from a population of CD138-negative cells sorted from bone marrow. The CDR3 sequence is CSARYPSGRYEQYF. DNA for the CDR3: TGCAGTGCTAGGTACCCTAGCGGGAGGTACGAGCAGTACTTC.